Given below is one TCR beta chain in context. This clone has just one count. Its antigen specificity is not known. Nothing much larger sits one base from this clone, and base qualities are not available. The data stem from a study of cytomegalovirus exposure and HLA in healthy donors listed by TCRdb under 2017. Regarding the study in general: The roughly 670 repertoires of the first cohort and the 120 or so validation repertoires were produced on the same platform, according to a later analysis. The aim of the study was to test whether cataloging public T cell receptors could identify signatures of past pathogen exposure. A separate validation cohort of roughly 110 different subjects was used in addition to the roughly 670-subject first cohort. The study combined high-throughput TCR immunosequencing, statistical association of individual TCRs with disease status, and machine learning to predict cytomegalovirus infection status. Beyond this particular receptor, the publication reports: Of the cluster scores, about 94% were above 0 in a later analysis, which found that TCRs clustered in the first cohort also tended to co-occur in the 120 validation repertoires. In both the original and validation cohorts, the classifier was reported to diagnose cytomegalovirus status with high specificity and sensitivity. The validation cohort had no HLA typing available for a later analysis, so co-occurrence within that cohort was assessed over all 130 or so repertoires. A few of the identified cytomegalovirus-associated TCR beta chains were confirmed in vitro to be specific for cytomegalovirus antigens. In the study, approximately 150 TCR beta chains were listed as associated with cytomegalovirus. Most TCR sequences were observed very rarely across donors, whereas some public TCRs were present in many individuals. The authors suggested that the approach could potentially be extended to other disease states and immunological phenotypes.

Separate from the roughly 660-subject first cohort, the validation cohort of 95 to 150 subjects was the group to which the donors belonged. V and J are trimmed by 1 base and 2 bases, and the gene matches miss 5 bases of the junction. Sequences MNHNS (CDR1) and SASEGT (CDR2) are obtained from the germline V gene. Spanning cysteine to phenylalanine, the CDR3 consists of 16 amino acids. Only the CDR3 DNA stays, 48 bases, in frame from base 1. Libraries were prepared through the immunoSEQ multiplex PCR assay. The study's own analysis went as follows. A statistical classification framework was built for diagnosing cytomegalovirus status from the catalog of TCR beta chain sequences. TCRdb holds this immuneACCESS table with in-frame rearrangements only. Some clones are missing; in checked studies, unresolved V genes explain under half, and the rest has no known cause. D and trimming were read from the DNA, whereas the V and J calls and clone size are those reported in that table. Within this sample are around 95,000 clones, with roughly 85% of them counted one time only. Of the sample, about 20% is held by the ten largest clones.

Rearrangement joined TRBV6-1 to TRBJ2-3; 8 bases in the junction line up with TRBD2. The source of this sequence is a young man in good health and CMV-seropositive. The sample was PBMCs. The DNA sequence reads TGTGCCAGCAGTGAAGTGAGGACTAGCCTCACAGATACGCAGTATTTT. Translated, this gives CASSEVRTSLTDTQYF.